What follows are 30 T cell receptor beta chains derived from one specimen sequenced in a study of T cell changes during pregnancy in multiple sclerosis. Generated by immunoSEQ multiplex PCR, the TCRdb table keeps only in-frame clones and is missing some. Of over 85,000 clones listed, roughly 91% are singletons. Here the sequenced sample was peripheral blood, taken after pregnancy. These receptor sequences come from a female donor in good health, enrolled as a control in a pregnancy study.

Notes on this clone: Additional DNA sequences in this sample encode the identical CDR3. The chain recombines TRBV6-1 with TRBJ2-5; D is uncertain. The CDR3 has 11 amino acids. V was cut by 5 bases and J by 4 bases, with 5 bases left in between. Germline CDR1 is MNHNS and CDR2 is SASEGT. The CDR3 loop reads CASSPRETQYF. CDR3 nucleotide sequence: TGTGCCAGCAGTCCCCGAGAGACCCAGTACTTC.

The chain is built from TRBV18 and TRBJ2-5; 7 bases agree with TRBD1. The J call may be faulty, since TRBJ2-7 better matches the DNA end. CDR3 length equals 13 residues. CDR1 is KGHSH, CDR2 LQKENI, per germline. CDR3 in DNA: TGTGCCAGCTCATCAGGGACAGTACGCGAGCAGTACTTC. It is translated as CASSSGTVREQYF.

The chain joins TRBV7-8 to TRBJ2-7; 8 bases are shared with TRBD1. Trimming took 4 bases from V and 0 from J; bases not matched to a gene: 5. The V gene's germline CDR1 is SGHVS and CDR2 FQNEAQ. CDR3 length: 15 amino acids. CDR3 DNA sequence: TGTGCCAGCAGCTACCGGGACAGGAGCTCCTACGAGCAGTACTTC. Translating it yields CASSYRDRSSYEQYF. The full variable domain, with the rest looked up from reference TRBV7-8 and TRBJ2-7, is GAGVSQSPRYKVAKRGQDVALRCDPISGHVSLFWYQQALGQGPEFLTYFQNEAQLDKSGLPSDRFFAERPEGSVSTLKIQRTQQEDSAVYLCASSYRDRSSYEQYFGPGTRLTVT.

This clone was picked up one time. The chain uses TRBV5-1 and TRBJ2-1; D is ambiguous. The CDR3 runs 13 residues. Trimming stripped 3 bases from V and 7 bases from J, with 11 bases between. Germline loops: CDR1 SGHRS, CDR2 YFSETQ. CDR3 sequence (DNA): TGCGCCAGCAGCTCGCCGCCAACAAATGAGCAGTTCTTC. Protein product: CASSSPPTNEQFF.

This chain joins TRBV27 and TRBJ2-1, with TRBD2 as a possible D gene (6 bases). The CDR3 covers 16 residues. Germline V gives CDR1 MNHEY, CDR2 SMNVEV (reference sequence). V dropped 3 bases and J dropped 3 bases, with 15 bases sitting between them. The DNA for the CDR3 is TGTGCCAGCAGTTTTAGAGGAGGGAGCCTCTACAATGAGCAGTTCTTC. Translated, it gives CASSFRGGSLYNEQFF.

V usage is TRBV9 and J usage is TRBJ2-5, with 7 bases matching TRBD1. CDR3 length equals 15 residues. V dropped 3 bases and J dropped 3; count of bases not matched to a gene: 8. Germline CDR1 reads SGDLS; CDR2 reads YYNGEE. The CDR3 sequence is CASSGLIGGEETQYF. CDR3 sequence (DNA): TGTGCCAGCAGCGGCCTCATAGGGGGCGAAGAGACCCAGTACTTC.

The chain couples TRBV4-3 to TRBJ1-2, with unresolved D. The V and J ends lost 5 bases and 3 bases respectively, with 13 bases between them. Germline CDR1 is LGHNA and CDR2 is YSLEER. CDR3 length: 14 residues. The DNA for the CDR3 is TGCGCCAGCAGCGGCCCCGGGATCCACTATGGCTACACCTTC. Its translation is CASSGPGIHYGYTF.

V is TRBV19 and J is TRBJ1-1; D perhaps matches TRBD1 (5 bases). The CDR3 runs 15 residues. The V end lost 3 bases, the J end lost 5 bases, and 16 bases lay between the germline ends. Germline V gene sequence: CDR1 LNHDA, CDR2 SQIVND (reference sequence). The CDR3 region is CASSMGGARGTEAFF. The CDR3, as DNA: TGTGCCAGTAGTATGGGAGGGGCGCGAGGAACTGAAGCTTTCTTT. The whole variable domain, remainder taken from reference TRBV19 and TRBJ1-1, is DGGITQSPKYLFRKEGQNVTLSCEQNLNHDAMYWYRQDPGQGLRLIYYSQIVNDFQKGDIAEGYSVSREKKESFPLTVTSAQKNPTAFYLCASSMGGARGTEAFFGQGTRLTVV.

There are a few counts of this clone. This chain links TRBV7-9 with TRBJ1-1; 10 positions agree with TRBD1. The CDR3 is made up of 12 amino acids. Unmatched junction bases numbered 3, after V lost 4 bases and J lost 10 bases. Germline CDR1 reads SEHNR; CDR2 reads FQNEAQ (reference sequence). The CDR3 sequence is CASSSGQGGAFF. For the CDR3, the DNA is TGTGCCAGCAGCTCAGGACAGGGGGGAGCTTTCTTT.

V usage is TRBV9 and J usage is TRBJ2-2; a possible D gene is TRBD2 (5 bases). The V and J ends lost 0 bases and 6 bases respectively, with 9 bases between them. Germline values: CDR1 SGDLS, CDR2 YYNGEE. There are 14 residues in the CDR3. CDR3: CASSVVGGPGELFF. DNA for the CDR3: TGTGCCAGCAGCGTAGTCGGCGGGCCCGGGGAGCTGTTTTTT. The variable domain in full, completed from reference TRBV9 and TRBJ2-2, reads DSGVTQTPKHLITATGQRVTLRCSPRSGDLSVYWYQQSLDQGLQFLIQYYNGEERAKGNILERFSAQQFPDLHSELNLSSLELGDSALYFCASSVVGGPGELFFGEGSRLTVL.

V and J are TRBV18 and TRBJ1-2; D unresolved. Trimming pared 1 base from V and 9 bases from J, leaving 12 bases between. Germline assignment: CDR1 KGHSH and CDR2 LQKENI. The CDR3 is made up of 13 amino acids. CDR3 nucleotide sequence: TGTGCCAGCTCACCACAGAGGGTTGAGCGCTACACCTTC. Residues: CASSPQRVERYTF.

The chain carries TRBV5-1 and TRBJ1-4, with 8 bases lining up with TRBD1. Germline trimming cut 8 bases from V and 3 bases from J; bases unmatched to any gene: 3. The CDR3 covers 13 residues. The germline CDR1 and CDR2 sequences are SGHRS and YFSETQ. The CDR3: CASARGPNEKLFF. CDR3 in DNA: TGCGCCAGTGCCAGGGGGCCTAATGAAAAACTGTTTTTT.

The V call is TRBV4-3, the J call TRBJ2-7, with a weak D call TRBD1 (5 bases). Trimming took off 3 bases at V and 1 base at J, with 10 bases between the two ends. CDR3 length: 14 amino acids. In germline, CDR1 is LGHNA, CDR2 YSLEER. CDR3 protein: CASSHQGASYEQYF. The CDR3, as DNA: TGCGCCAGCAGCCACCAAGGGGCTTCCTACGAGCAGTACTTC.

The table lists this clone with a few counts. The rearrangement uses TRBV9 and TRBJ1-1; D gene ambiguous. Deletions cut 0 bases from V and 4 bases from J, with 13 bases between. Germline V lookup: CDR1 SGDLS, CDR2 YYNGEE. This CDR3 spans 15 amino acids. CDR3 sequence: CASSVVRGPLTEAFF. Written as DNA, the CDR3 is TGTGCCAGCAGCGTAGTCCGGGGTCCCCTCACTGAAGCTTTCTTT.

The chain combines TRBV29-1 with TRBJ1-5; D gene uncertain. CDR1 is SQVTM and CDR2 is ANQGSEA in the germline V gene. The CDR3 is 13 amino acids. The V and J ends lost 4 bases and 5 bases respectively, with 12 bases between them. The CDR3 nucleotides are TGCAGCGTTGGGAGGGCATTTGATCAGCCCCAGCATTTT. This codes for CSVGRAFDQPQHF.

This clone occurred once. The rearrangement links TRBV19 to TRBJ2-3; the match to TRBD2 covers 8 bases. Germline CDR1 LNHDA, CDR2 SQIVND (reference sequence). The CDR3 contains 14 residues. Trimming removed 6 bases from V and 2 bases from J; junction bases left unmatched: 4. DNA of the CDR3: TGTGCCAGTAGGAAGCGGGGGATCACAGATACGCAGTATTTT. Encoded protein: CASRKRGITDTQYF. Drawing the rest from reference TRBV19 and TRBJ2-3, the complete variable domain is DGGITQSPKYLFRKEGQNVTLSCEQNLNHDAMYWYRQDPGQGLRLIYYSQIVNDFQKGDIAEGYSVSREKKESFPLTVTSAQKNPTAFYLCASRKRGITDTQYFGPGTRLTVL.

The V gene is TRBV2, the J gene TRBJ1-1; 7 nucleotides line up with TRBD1. Germline V CDR1 and CDR2: SNHLY, FYNNEI. Unmatched junction bases numbered 9, after V lost 5 bases and J lost 6 bases. The CDR3 runs to 14 residues. CDR3 region: CASSSRQGLAEAFF. The CDR3 bases are TGTGCCAGCAGTAGTAGACAGGGTTTGGCTGAAGCTTTCTTT.

The chain joins TRBV6-1 to TRBJ1-5; tentatively, D is TRBD1 (6 bases). V was clipped by 6 bases and J by 9 bases, with 18 bases between them. Germline assignment: CDR1 MNHNS and CDR2 SASEGT. CDR3 length: 14 residues. As DNA, the CDR3 is TGTGCCAGCAGAGAGGGGGATAGAATGAGGCCCCAGCATTTT. Its protein is CASREGDRMRPQHF.

The chain recombines TRBV27 with TRBJ2-7; a weak D match, TRBD1 (6 bases). In germline, CDR1 is MNHEY, CDR2 SMNVEV (reference sequence). V was pared by 6 bases and J by 6 bases, with 12 bases between. The CDR3 contains 12 residues. Here the CDR3 reads CASSQRGTEQYF. CDR3 DNA: TGTGCCAGCAGCCAAAGGGGGACCGAGCAGTACTTC.

CDR3 protein: CASSSGLAGGLRDEQFF. Written as DNA, the CDR3 is TGTGCCAGCAGCTCGGGACTAGCGGGGGGGCTCCGGGATGAGCAGTTCTTC. The gene calls are TRBV7-9 and TRBJ2-1; 16 nucleotides match TRBD2. V gave up 4 bases and J gave up 8 bases; unmatched junction bases: 8. CDR1 and CDR2 from the germline V gene are SEHNR and FQNEAQ (reference sequence). There are 17 residues in the CDR3.

The chain uses TRBV4-3 and TRBJ2-1, with 10 bases lining up with TRBD2. Germline V gene lookup returns CDR1 LGHNA and CDR2 YSLEER. The CDR3 loop spans 15 amino acids. Trimming removed 3 bases from V and 12 bases from J; junction bases left unmatched: 11. The DNA of the CDR3 is TGCGCCAGCAGCCAGGAAAGCGGGGGGGCCCGGGGGCAGTTCTTC. This codes for CASSQESGGARGQFF.

DNA of the CDR3: TGTGCCAGCAGCCAATTCGGGACAGAGAACACCGGGGAGCTGTTTTTT. Encoded protein: CASSQFGTENTGELFF. The genes are TRBV7-3 and TRBJ2-2, with TRBD1 matching 7 bases. V was pared by 5 bases and J by 1 base, with 7 bases of the junction left unmatched. The germline CDR1 and CDR2 sequences are SGHTA and FQGTGA. This CDR3 comprises 16 residues.

CDR3 nucleotides: TGCAGCGTATGGACAGGGGCTGAAAAACTGTTTTTT. Translation gives CSVWTGAEKLFF. The chain carries TRBV29-1 and TRBJ1-4, with 9 bases aligning to TRBD1. Trimming at V came to 6 bases and at J to 7 bases, leaving 3 bases not matched to a gene. The CDR3 length is 12 residues. Looked up from germline, CDR1 is SQVTM and CDR2 is ANQGSEA.

On this clone itself: A junction end diverges from the germline sequence, so it may reflect a read error. Other DNA sequences in this specimen translate into the identical CDR3. This chain connects TRBV5-4 to TRBJ1-1; D possibly corresponds to TRBD1 (5 bases). Germline V gene data show CDR1 as SGHNT and CDR2 as YYREEE (reference sequence). This CDR3 spans 14 amino acids. The CDR3, as DNA: TGTGCCAGCAGCTTGGCCAGGGAGGTAACTGAAGCCTTCTTT. Protein: CASSLAREVTEAFF.

The genes are TRBV5-6 and TRBJ2-7; D may be TRBD1 (5 bases). Per the germline V gene, CDR1 is SGHDT and CDR2 is YYEEEE. V gave up 6 bases and J gave up 2 bases, with 15 bases separating them. The length of the CDR3 is 14 residues. The DNA for the CDR3 is TGTGCCAGCAACGACAGAAAAGGGGCCTACGAGCAGTACTTC. This sequence encodes CASNDRKGAYEQYF.

The chain uses TRBV5-4 and TRBJ1-2, with 8 bases that match TRBD1. The CDR3 runs to 14 residues. V gave up 4 bases and J gave up 4 bases; unmatched junction bases: 6. Germline V gives CDR1 SGHNT, CDR2 YYREEE (reference sequence). The CDR3 sequence is CASSPDRGGYGYTF. CDR3 DNA sequence: TGTGCCAGCAGCCCCGACAGGGGCGGCTATGGCTACACCTTC.

The chain is built from TRBV10-2 and TRBJ2-5, with 10 positions matching TRBD2. The trim removed 4 bases at V and 4 bases at J, leaving 15 bases unmatched. The CDR3 spans 18 residues. CDR1 is WSHSY and CDR2 is SAAADI in the germline V gene. The CDR3 reads CASSGGLAPDGGRETQYF. CDR3 sequence (DNA): TGCGCCAGCAGTGGGGGACTAGCGCCTGACGGAGGGAGAGAGACCCAGTACTTC.

CDR3 in DNA: TGTGCCAGCAGTCCTCTCGGGGGGGCGAACACTGAAGCTTTCTTT. The encoded protein is CASSPLGGANTEAFF. The chain couples TRBV7-9 to TRBJ1-1; tentative D call: TRBD1 (6 bases). CDR1 is SEHNR and CDR2 is FQNEAQ in the germline V gene (reference sequence). V lost 6 bases, J lost 1 base, and 15 bases lay in between. The CDR3 loop spans 15 amino acids.

The rearrangement joins TRBV5-1 to TRBJ2-2; 10 bases fit TRBD2. Germline CDR1 reads SGHRS; CDR2 reads YFSETQ. The CDR3 contains 15 residues. Trimming removed 1 base from V and 5 bases from J; junction bases left unmatched: 2. CDR3 protein: CASSLLLAGTGELFF. CDR3 in DNA: TGCGCCAGCAGCTTGTTACTAGCGGGGACCGGGGAGCTGTTTTTT.

The genes are TRBV9 and TRBJ2-3, with 7 nucleotides matching TRBD1. CDR3 size: 14 residues. After removal of 4 bases from V and 5 bases from J, the junction contained 7 bases not matched to a gene. Germline assignment: CDR1 SGDLS and CDR2 YYNGEE. The CDR3 region has the DNA TGTGCCAGCAGCCTAGAGGGGGCGAAAGATACGCAGTATTTT. Protein: CASSLEGAKDTQYF.